Below are 28 T cell receptor beta chains sequenced from a single sample in a study of radiotherapy plus CTLA-4 blockade in lung cancer. Data came from immunoSEQ multiplex PCR; TCRdb stores just in-frame clones and leaves some out. The table includes 110,000 or so clones, about four fifths detected once. The sequenced sample was peripheral blood, obtained from a patient treated with radiotherapy plus ipilimumab. The source is a human donor with non-small cell lung cancer who had a partial response to radiotherapy plus ipilimumab.

The chain has TRBV6-1 and TRBJ2-7; maybe TRBD1 (6 bases). This CDR3 contains 13 residues. Germline CDR1 and CDR2: MNHNS and SASEGT. Trimming pared 5 bases from V and 3 bases from J, leaving 11 bases between. The DNA for the CDR3 is TGTGCCAGCAGTCCTACAGGGTACTACGAGCAGTACGTC. The encoded protein is CASSPTGYYEQYV.

V and J are TRBV5-1 and TRBJ2-7; 10 positions agree with TRBD1. CDR1 is SGHRS, CDR2 YFSETQ, per germline. V shed 0 bases, J shed 5 bases, and the junction held 2 bases outside the gene matches. There are 14 residues in the CDR3. CDR3 bases: TGCGCCAGCAGCTTGGGAGGGACAGGGGACGAGCAGTACTTC. This sequence encodes CASSLGGTGDEQYF.

This clone was seen once. The chain carries TRBV29-1 and TRBJ1-1; perhaps TRBD1 as D (5 bases). Germline CDR1 SQVTM, CDR2 ANQGSEA. This CDR3 spans 15 amino acids. Trimming removed 0 bases at V and 1 base at J, with 12 bases between. This CDR3 is CSVEEARRGNTEAFF. In nucleotides, the CDR3 is TGCAGCGTTGAAGAGGCGCGGAGGGGGAACACTGAAGCTTTCTTT.

This chain links TRBV28 with TRBJ1-2; TRBD1 might be the D (6 bases). The CDR3 has 13 amino acids. In germline, CDR1 is MDHEN, CDR2 SYDVKM. V lost 5 bases and J lost 7, with 14 bases in between. CDR3 region: CASSPQGKGGYTF. As DNA, the CDR3 is TGTGCCAGCAGTCCTCAGGGGAAGGGTGGCTACACCTTC.

Note on this clone: Mismatch with germline at one junction end may stem from a read error. V gene TRBV4-3 combines with J gene TRBJ1-2; D possibly corresponds to TRBD1 (6 bases). The CDR3 spans 14 residues. From germline, CDR1 is LGHNA and CDR2 YSLEER. Here the CDR3 reads CASSQGGGGYGCTF. The CDR3, as DNA: TGCGCCAGCAGCCAAGGAGGGGGTGGCTATGGCTGCACCTTC.

This clone was found a few times. The chain carries TRBV6-1 and TRBJ1-1, with TRBD1 as a possible D gene (6 bases). Trimming shortened V by 5 bases and J by 1 base, and 14 bases separated the two germline ends. The CDR3 consists of 15 residues. Looked up from germline, CDR1 is MNHNS and CDR2 is SASEGT. Here the CDR3 DNA reads TGTGCCAGCAGTCCGTGGGGGGGCGGGAACACTGAAGCTTTCTTT. As protein: CASSPWGGGNTEAFF.

The chain carries TRBV28 and TRBJ1-2; D unclear. CDR1 MDHEN and CDR2 SYDVKM come from the germline V gene. Trimming took 6 bases from V and 2 from J, leaving 10 bases between them. The CDR3 has 13 residues. Written as DNA, the CDR3 is TGTGCCAGCAGCCACGGGGTCAACTATGGCTACACCTTC. It encodes CASSHGVNYGYTF.

J is TRBJ1-1 and V is TRBV7-2; D unclear. The CDR3 has 15 residues. CDR1 is SGHTA and CDR2 is FQGNSA in the germline V gene. Trimming took 4 bases from V and 5 from J, leaving 17 bases between them. The DNA for the CDR3 is TGTGCCAGCAGCTCCGGCAGTTGGGGAGAGACTGAAGCTTTCTTT. This encodes CASSSGSWGETEAFF.

This rearrangement joins TRBV11-1 to TRBJ2-3, with D possibly TRBD2 on 6 matching bases. V was shortened by 0 bases and J by 6 bases, with 10 bases between the two germline ends. The CDR3 spans 14 residues. The V gene's germline CDR1 is SGHAT and CDR2 FQDESV (reference sequence). DNA of the CDR3: TGTGCCAGCAGCTTAGCCGGAGGGGTTGATACGCAGTATTTT. Translating gives CASSLAGGVDTQYF.

The V gene is TRBV6-1, the J gene TRBJ1-4; 9 positions agree with TRBD1. Germline values: CDR1 MNHNS, CDR2 SASEGT. The V segment lost 1 base and the J segment 7 bases; nucleotides outside the gene matches: 1. CDR3 size: 14 residues. The CDR3, as DNA: TGTGCCAGCAGTGAAGGGACAGGGGCTGAAAAACTGTTTTTT. This sequence encodes CASSEGTGAEKLFF.

This chain joins TRBV28 and TRBJ2-1; D gene ambiguous. Germline lookup yields CDR1 MDHEN and CDR2 SYDVKM. The CDR3 consists of 11 residues. The CDR3 region has the DNA TGTTTGTCGGTGAGAAACAATGAGCAGTTCTTC. This translates into CLSVRNNEQFF.

The chain combines TRBV4-1 with TRBJ2-5, with D perhaps TRBD1 (6 bases). The J call may be incorrect, as the DNA end agrees better with TRBJ2-7. CDR1 and CDR2 (germline): MGHRA, YSYEKL. There are 15 residues in the CDR3. For the CDR3, the DNA is TGCGCCAGCAGCCAATCCGGGACACCCTCCTACGAGCAGTACTTC. Translation: CASSQSGTPSYEQYF.

This clone was detected only once. The chain carries TRBV27 and TRBJ2-5; unclear D gene. The ends were cut back, 4 bases at V and 2 bases at J, with 14 bases in the middle. CDR1 and CDR2 from the germline V gene are MNHEY and SMNVEV (reference sequence). This CDR3 comprises 15 residues. The CDR3 sequence: CASSSLSYGQETQYF. CDR3 nucleotides: TGTGCCAGCAGTTCCCTCTCCTACGGGCAAGAGACCCAGTACTTC.

This clone was observed a single time. V and J are TRBV6-1 and TRBJ1-5; D is ambiguous. The CDR3 extends over 15 amino acids. The V gene's germline CDR1 is MNHNS and CDR2 SASEGT. V lost 2 bases to trimming and J lost 6 bases, with 14 bases between them. The CDR3 protein is CASSEIVGEVQPQHF. The DNA of the CDR3 is TGTGCCAGCAGTGAAATCGTCGGGGAAGTTCAGCCCCAGCATTTT.

The chain carries TRBV4-3 and TRBJ2-5; 11 bases are shared with TRBD2. Per the germline V gene, CDR1 is LGHNA and CDR2 is YSLEER. The CDR3 covers 16 residues. After removal of 0 bases from V and 4 bases from J, the junction contained 4 bases not matched to a gene. This CDR3 reads CASSQDPLAGGETQYF. Here the CDR3 DNA reads TGCGCCAGCAGCCAAGATCCCCTAGCGGGAGGAGAGACCCAGTACTTC.

The V call is TRBV5-1, the J call TRBJ2-1; 14 nucleotides match TRBD2. V shed 4 bases, J shed 10 bases, and the junction held 7 bases outside the gene matches. CDR3 size: 15 residues. Germline V gene sequence: CDR1 SGHRS, CDR2 YFSETQ. CDR3 sequence reads: CASSNRLAGGLEQFF. CDR3 in DNA: TGCGCCAGCAGCAACCGACTAGCGGGAGGGCTCGAGCAGTTCTTC.

J is TRBJ2-7 and V is TRBV19, with 10 bases aligning to TRBD2. The CDR3 loop spans 15 amino acids. Germline CDR1 reads LNHDA; CDR2 reads SQIVND (reference sequence). J was trimmed by 3 bases and V by 2 bases; bases with no gene match: 4. CDR3 residues: CASSITSGEFYEQYF. CDR3 DNA: TGTGCCAGTAGTATAACTAGCGGGGAATTCTACGAGCAGTACTTC.

V and J are TRBV7-2 and TRBJ2-3; the match to TRBD2 covers 15 bases. Trimming removed 6 bases from V and 6 bases from J; junction bases left unmatched: 4. Germline V gene data show CDR1 as SGHTA and CDR2 as FQGNSA. The CDR3 has 15 amino acids. Written as DNA, the CDR3 is TGTGCCAGCAGTGACGGGACTAGCGGGGGGGATACGCAGTATTTT. Translated, it gives CASSDGTSGGDTQYF.

This clone was seen more than once but under ten times. The gene calls are TRBV4-1 and TRBJ2-7; TRBD1 is a possible D gene (6 bases). The V and J ends lost 4 bases and 4 bases respectively, with 11 bases between them. The CDR3 length is 13 residues. Germline lookup yields CDR1 MGHRA and CDR2 YSYEKL. The CDR3 bases are TGCGCCAGCAGCCGTCGGACAGAGTACGAGCAGTACTTC. Its protein product is CASSRRTEYEQYF.

The chain carries TRBV28 and TRBJ1-2; D is possibly TRBD1 (5 bases). The V gene lost 5 bases and the J gene lost 2 bases, with 6 bases spanning the gap. CDR3 size: 12 residues. Germline V CDR1 and CDR2: MDHEN, SYDVKM. Here the CDR3 reads CASSQGNYGYTF. The CDR3 DNA follows: TGTGCCAGCAGTCAGGGAAACTATGGCTACACCTTC.

This chain connects TRBV27 to TRBJ2-1, with 9 bases lining up with TRBD2. In germline, CDR1 is MNHEY, CDR2 SMNVEV (reference sequence). Trimming at V came to 2 bases and at J to 5 bases, leaving 4 bases not matched to a gene. This CDR3 contains 15 residues. The CDR3 here is CASSLIAGANNEQFF. CDR3 sequence (DNA): TGTGCCAGCAGTTTAATAGCGGGAGCGAACAATGAGCAGTTCTTC.

V gene TRBV6-1 combines with J gene TRBJ2-1; TRBD1 might be the D (5 bases). V lost 2 bases to trimming and J lost 13 bases, with 9 bases between them. CDR1 MNHNS and CDR2 SASEGT come from the germline V gene. CDR3 length: 11 amino acids. DNA of the CDR3: TGTGCCAGCAGTGAACAGGGCCCCCAGTTCTTC. Protein sequence: CASSEQGPQFF.

V is TRBV28 and J is TRBJ1-4; D is unclear. This CDR3 spans 15 amino acids. Germline CDR1 reads MDHEN; CDR2 reads SYDVKM. V was cut by 8 bases and J by 0 bases, with 13 bases left in between. CDR3 DNA sequence: TGTGCCAGCCGTCTAGGCGGTGCAACTAATGAAAAACTGTTTTTT. Residues: CASRLGGATNEKLFF.

The chain combines TRBV6-4 with TRBJ1-1, with D perhaps matching TRBD1 (6 bases). Germline-derived CDR1 and CDR2 are MRHNA and SNTAGT. With 0 bases removed from V and 4 bases from J, the gap between germline ends came to 9 bases. The CDR3 covers 14 residues. CDR3 nucleotide sequence: TGTGCCAGCAGTGACTCTGCAGGGGTCACTGAAGCTTTCTTT. Residues: CASSDSAGVTEAFF.

The chain couples TRBV5-1 to TRBJ1-4; possibly TRBD1 for D (6 bases). The CDR3 totals 14 residues. Trimming shortened V by 3 bases and J by 6 bases, and 12 bases separated the two germline ends. Germline CDR1 is SGHRS and CDR2 is YFSETQ. The CDR3 bases are TGCGCCAGCAGCTCAGGGGATGCAGATGAAAAACTGTTTTTT. It specifies CASSSGDADEKLFF. The variable domain in full, with the rest retrieved from reference TRBV5-1 and TRBJ1-4, is KAGVTQTPRYLIKTRGQQVTLSCSPISGHRSVSWYQQTPGQGLQFLFEYFSETQRNKGNFPGRFSGRQFSNSRSEMNVSTLELGDSALYLCASSSGDADEKLFFGSGTQLSVL.

The V and J genes are TRBV18 and TRBJ2-6; D is unclear. Germline CDR1 and CDR2: KGHSH and LQKENI. V shed 2 bases and J shed 4 bases, with 21 bases lying between them. The CDR3 is made up of 19 amino acids. In nucleotides, the CDR3 is TGTGCCAGCTCACCATCGACATCCTACCAAATCGGCGGGGCCAACGTCCTGACTTTC. Translated: CASSPSTSYQIGGANVLTF.

This clone turned up a few times. The rearrangement joins TRBV5-1 to TRBJ2-7, with D tentatively TRBD1 (6 bases). Per the germline V gene, CDR1 is SGHRS and CDR2 is YFSETQ. V lost 0 bases to trimming and J lost 3 bases, with 19 bases between them. CDR3 length equals 17 residues. CDR3: CASSLADGTPFSYEQYF. The CDR3 bases are TGCGCCAGCAGCTTGGCCGATGGGACACCCTTCAGCTACGAGCAGTACTTC. The full variable domain, its missing parts supplied by reference TRBV5-1 and TRBJ2-7, is KAGVTQTPRYLIKTRGQQVTLSCSPISGHRSVSWYQQTPGQGLQFLFEYFSETQRNKGNFPGRFSGRQFSNSRSEMNVSTLELGDSALYLCASSLADGTPFSYEQYFGPGTRLTVT.

The chain combines TRBV27 with TRBJ1-5, with a tentative D call TRBD1 (5 bases). Trimming pared 6 bases from V and 3 bases from J, leaving 15 bases between. The CDR3 is 15 residues long. Per germline, CDR1 MNHEY and CDR2 SMNVEV (reference sequence). This CDR3 is CASRPGGGINQPQHF. The DNA of the CDR3 is TGTGCCAGCAGACCCGGGGGGGGAATCAATCAGCCCCAGCATTTT.